The 25 T cell receptor beta chains below all came from one sample that was sequenced in a study of CD8+ T cells in alopecia areata. Sequencing templates came from extracted RNA that was reverse transcribed into cDNA. The assay was immunoSEQ multiplex PCR, and TCRdb's table has in-frame clones only and misses some. Here the sample spans about 110,000 clones, under 65% being singletons. The sample was NKG2D-low CD8+ T cells sorted from blood. Receptors were obtained from a human donor with alopecia areata.

This clone appeared once. Here the CDR3 omits its conserved ending phenylalanine or tryptophan, so a read error is the likely source. J is TRBJ1-2 and V is TRBV29-1; D is undetermined. The germline V and J ends were trimmed by 3 bases and 1 base, with 15 bases remaining between them. Germline loops: CDR1 SQVTM, CDR2 ANQGSEA. CDR3 length: 15 amino acids. In DNA form, the CDR3 reads TGCAGCGTTGATGAAGTTATTGCTGATAACTATGGCTACACCGTC. Translation: CSVDEVIADNYGYTV.

This clone occurred a few times. This chain uses TRBV10-3 with TRBJ2-7; TRBD2 matches at 7 bases. The CDR3 covers 16 residues. The J segment lost 5 bases and the V segment lost 6 bases, leaving 16 bases of the junction unmatched. Germline values: CDR1 ENHRY, CDR2 SYGVKD. This CDR3 reads CAIREGERGGWNEQYF. CDR3 DNA sequence: TGTGCCATCAGGGAAGGGGAGCGGGGAGGCTGGAACGAGCAGTACTTC.

The V call is TRBV9, the J call TRBJ2-1; D is possibly TRBD1 or TRBD2 (5 bases each). Germline-derived CDR1 and CDR2 are SGDLS and YYNGEE. The CDR3 spans 15 residues. Trimming took off 3 bases at V and 4 bases at J, with 14 bases between the two ends. CDR3: CASSASGTLYNEQFF. The CDR3 bases are TGTGCCAGCAGCGCCTCCGGGACCCTTTACAATGAGCAGTTCTTC.

The chain couples TRBV2 to TRBJ2-7, with D perhaps matching TRBD1 or TRBD2 (5 bases each). Deletions cut 2 bases from V and 3 bases from J, with 11 bases between. Germline-derived CDR1 and CDR2 are SNHLY and FYNNEI. The CDR3 contains 14 residues. The CDR3 here is CASSETGPDYEQYF. CDR3 nucleotide sequence: TGTGCCAGCAGTGAAACGGGACCTGACTACGAGCAGTACTTC.

The chain couples TRBV27 to TRBJ2-1; D gene uncertain. Trimming took off 0 bases at V and 8 bases at J, with 5 bases between the two ends. The CDR3 covers 12 residues. CDR1 and CDR2 (germline): MNHEY, SMNVEV (reference sequence). The CDR3 protein is CASSLSSDEQFF. Written as DNA, the CDR3 is TGTGCCAGCAGTTTATCCTCCGATGAGCAGTTCTTC.

This clone has a count of ten or more. This rearrangement joins TRBV5-6 to TRBJ1-5, with TRBD1 matching 11 bases. CDR1 and CDR2 (germline): SGHDT, YYEEEE. J lost 4 bases, V lost 4 bases, and 4 bases had no gene match. The CDR3 length is 15 residues. CDR3 coding DNA: TGTGCCAGCAGCACCAGGGACAGGGGGAATCAGCCCCAGCATTTT. It specifies CASSTRDRGNQPQHF.

V and J are TRBV29-1 and TRBJ1-1; TRBD1 agrees at 7 bases. V was clipped by 6 bases and J by 3 bases; unmatched bases: 1. The germline gives CDR1 SQVTM, CDR2 ANQGSEA. The CDR3 runs to 11 residues. The CDR3 reads CSVGTDTEAFF. The CDR3 DNA follows: TGCAGCGTGGGGACAGACACTGAAGCTTTCTTT.

V is TRBV18 and J is TRBJ1-2, with a weak D call TRBD1 (6 bases). The germline V gene has CDR1 KGHSH and CDR2 LQKENI. V gave up 3 bases and J gave up 5 bases, with 13 bases separating them. The CDR3 length is 14 residues. CDR3 residues: CASSPAGTPYGYTF. For the CDR3, the DNA is TGTGCCAGCTCACCGGCCGGGACACCATATGGCTACACCTTC.

The chain employs TRBV7-9 and TRBJ2-1; D remains ambiguous. V gave up 5 bases and J gave up 2 bases, with 16 bases separating them. CDR3 length: 16 residues. Looked up from germline, CDR1 is SEHNR and CDR2 is FQNEAQ (reference sequence). The CDR3 DNA sequence: TGTGCCAGCAGCCCTCGTGATGGCCAAACCTACAATGAGCAGTTCTTC. This encodes CASSPRDGQTYNEQFF.

The CDR3 DNA reads as TGTGCCAGCAGCTCCAGGACAGGGTCTGAAGCTTTCTTT. Protein product: CASSSRTGSEAFF. The J gene is TRBJ1-1, the V gene TRBV5-4, with TRBD1 identical over 8 bases. The germline V gene has CDR1 SGHNT and CDR2 YYREEE (reference sequence). The CDR3 extends over 13 amino acids. V was clipped by 3 bases and J by 6 bases; unmatched bases: 4.

V is TRBV29-1 and J is TRBJ2-1, with unresolved D. Germline V CDR1 and CDR2: SQVTM, ANQGSEA. V was clipped by 6 bases and J by 8 bases, with 20 bases between them. The CDR3 length is 14 residues. The DNA of the CDR3 is TGCAGCGTGCATGATGGTCTAGATGGCGATGAGCAGTTCTTC. This codes for CSVHDGLDGDEQFF.

This chain connects TRBV29-1 to TRBJ2-7; D is possibly TRBD1 or TRBD2 (5 bases each). Germline assignment: CDR1 SQVTM and CDR2 ANQGSEA. This CDR3 region has 13 residues. V was pared by 3 bases and J by 1 base, with 10 bases between. CDR3 in amino acids: CSVDGDPSYEQYF. CDR3 nucleotides: TGCAGCGTTGATGGGGACCCGTCCTACGAGCAGTACTTC.

The sample holds a few counts of this clone. The chain has TRBV27 and TRBJ2-2; weak D call: TRBD2 (5 bases). The CDR3 totals 14 residues. Germline CDR1 MNHEY, CDR2 SMNVEV (reference sequence). V was trimmed by 1 base and J by 4 bases, leaving 7 bases between them. The chain's CDR3 is CASSLFRGTGELFF. The DNA of the CDR3 is TGTGCCAGCAGTTTATTTCGGGGCACCGGGGAGCTGTTTTTT.

In this sample, this clone turned up a few times. The rearrangement joins TRBV7-3 to TRBJ2-5, with TRBD2 identical over 8 bases. Germline V gives CDR1 SGHTA, CDR2 FQGTGA. The CDR3 loop spans 15 amino acids. Germline trimming cut 6 bases from V and 5 bases from J; bases unmatched to any gene: 11. The CDR3 nucleotides are TGTGCCAGCAGGTTGAGCGGGAGCCGCTTGGAGACCCAGTACTTC. It encodes CASRLSGSRLETQYF.

As concerns this clone: One end of the junction fails to match germline, which may point to a read error. The V gene is TRBV7-7, the J gene TRBJ2-5; maybe TRBD2 (9 bases). Germline CDR1 is SSHAT and CDR2 is FNYEAQ (reference sequence). The CDR3 consists of 16 residues. CDR3 in amino acids: CASSRLAVQGGETQYF. Here the CDR3 DNA reads TGTGCTAGCAGCCGACTAGCGGTACAGGGGGGAGAGACCCAGTACTTC.

The chain couples TRBV7-9 to TRBJ1-1; weak D call: TRBD1 (5 bases). This CDR3 is built from 13 residues. The germline CDR1 and CDR2 sequences are SEHNR and FQNEAQ (reference sequence). V shed 1 base and J shed 6 bases, with 9 bases lying between them. This CDR3 reads CASSLGDRAEAFF. For the CDR3, the DNA is TGTGCCAGCAGCTTAGGAGACAGAGCTGAAGCTTTCTTT.

J is TRBJ2-3 and V is TRBV13; D is undetermined. V shed 1 base and J shed 4 bases, with 3 bases lying between them. CDR3 length: 12 amino acids. Germline V CDR1 and CDR2: PRHDT, FYEKMQ (reference sequence). Here the CDR3 reads CASSLVPDTQYF. Here the CDR3 DNA reads TGTGCCAGCAGCTTAGTCCCAGATACGCAGTATTTT.

The CDR3 here is CASSFGGGVQETQYF. CDR3 bases: TGTGCCAGCAGTTTCGGGGGAGGGGTCCAAGAGACCCAGTACTTC. This chain joins TRBV6-5 and TRBJ2-5, with 7 bases identical to TRBD2. Germline V lookup: CDR1 MNHEY, CDR2 SVGAGI. The CDR3 loop spans 15 amino acids. V lost 4 bases and J lost 1; bases outside the gene matches: 6.

The chain employs TRBV29-1 and TRBJ1-2; 10 bases map to TRBD1. This CDR3 is built from 15 residues. Unmatched junction bases numbered 6, after V lost 4 bases and J lost 1 base. Germline V lookup: CDR1 SQVTM, CDR2 ANQGSEA. The CDR3 loop is CSVGEGQGVNYGYTF. The CDR3 region has the DNA TGCAGCGTTGGCGAAGGACAGGGGGTTAACTATGGCTACACCTTC.

This rearrangement joins TRBV14 to TRBJ2-1; D is unclear. The germline V gene encodes CDR1 SGHDN and CDR2 FVKESK. Trimming shortened V by 4 bases and J by 8 bases, and 12 bases separated the two germline ends. The CDR3 totals 13 residues. The CDR3 is CASSPSGGYEQFF. The CDR3 DNA reads as TGTGCCAGCAGCCCTTCTGGTGGGTATGAGCAGTTCTTC. Drawing the rest from reference TRBV14 and TRBJ2-1, the complete variable domain is EAGVTQFPSHSVIEKGQTVTLRCDPISGHDNLYWYRRVMGKEIKFLLHFVKESKQDESGMPNNRFLAERTGGTYSTLKVQPAELEDSGVYFCASSPSGGYEQFFGPGTRLTVL.

The V and J genes are TRBV29-1 and TRBJ2-2, with a tentative D call TRBD2 (6 bases). The CDR3 extends over 12 amino acids. The ends were cut back, 4 bases at V and 3 bases at J, with 6 bases in the middle. Germline CDR1 is SQVTM and CDR2 is ANQGSEA. CDR3 DNA sequence: TGCAGCGTTGGGGGGGACACCGGGGAGCTGTTTTTT. As protein: CSVGGDTGELFF.

This clone showed up just a few times. The rearrangement uses TRBV5-4 and TRBJ2-7; D is uncertain. Germline-derived CDR1 and CDR2 are SGHNT and YYREEE (reference sequence). This CDR3 spans 13 amino acids. Trimming shortened V by 0 bases and J by 1 base, and 5 bases separated the two germline ends. CDR3 DNA: TGTGCCAGCAGCTTGGAAGAGTCCTACGAGCAGTACTTC. Amino acid sequence: CASSLEESYEQYF.

The chain links TRBV9 to TRBJ2-7; D is unresolved. The CDR3 is 13 residues long. CDR1 is SGDLS, CDR2 YYNGEE, per germline. V was cut by 0 bases and J by 3 bases, with 7 bases left in between. The CDR3 coding sequence is TGTGCCAGCAGCGTAGGAGAAAACTACGAGCAGTACTTC. Protein product: CASSVGENYEQYF.

CDR3 bases: TGTGCCAGCAGCTTAGGGGTGACAGGGGGTTGGGCCCAGCATTTT. It codes for CASSLGVTGGWAQHF. The chain couples TRBV27 to TRBJ1-5, with TRBD1 identical over 9 bases. The CDR3 extends over 15 amino acids. Per germline, CDR1 MNHEY and CDR2 SMNVEV (reference sequence). V was pared by 6 bases and J by 11 bases, with 14 bases of the junction left unmatched.

The rearrangement joins TRBV7-9 to TRBJ2-3; 8 nucleotides match TRBD2. The length of the CDR3 is 15 residues. Germline V lookup: CDR1 SEHNR, CDR2 FQNEAQ (reference sequence). Trimming at V came to 2 bases and at J to 2 bases, leaving 3 bases not matched to a gene. The chain's CDR3 is CASSLPAGDTDTQYF. CDR3 sequence (DNA): TGTGCCAGCAGCTTACCAGCGGGGGACACAGATACGCAGTATTTT.